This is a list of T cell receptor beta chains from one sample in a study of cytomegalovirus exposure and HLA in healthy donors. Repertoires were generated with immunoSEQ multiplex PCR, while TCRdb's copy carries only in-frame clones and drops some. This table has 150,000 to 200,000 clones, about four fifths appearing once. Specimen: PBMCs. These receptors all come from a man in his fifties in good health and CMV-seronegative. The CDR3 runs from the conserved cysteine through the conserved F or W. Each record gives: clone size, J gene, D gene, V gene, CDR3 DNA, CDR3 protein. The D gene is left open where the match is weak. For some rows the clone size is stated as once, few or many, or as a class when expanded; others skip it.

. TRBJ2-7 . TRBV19 TGTGCCAGTAGGGCTGGGGGGAGTCTAGGCGAGCAGTACTTC CASRAGGSLGEQYF
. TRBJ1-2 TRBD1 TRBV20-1 TGCAGTGCTAGGGACAGGTTGGGCTACACCTTC CSARDRLGYTF
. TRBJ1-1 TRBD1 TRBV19 TGTGCCAGTAGTATTGACAGGGTGGCCTCTGAAGCTTTCTTT CASSIDRVASEAFF
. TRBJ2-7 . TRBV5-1 TGCGCCAGCAGCTTGGCGGGGGGCAACGAGCAGTACTTC CASSLAGGNEQYF
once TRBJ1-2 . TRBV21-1 TGTGCCAGCAGCCCTCGACTTGATAACTATGGCTACACCTTC CASSPRLDNYGYTF
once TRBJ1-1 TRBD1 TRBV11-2 TGTGCCAGCAGCTTGGACAGGCGAGAAGCTTTCTTT CASSLDRREAFF
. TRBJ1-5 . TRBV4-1 TGCGCCAGCAGCCAAGATGGAGGGGCCCAGCATTTT CASSQDGGAQHF
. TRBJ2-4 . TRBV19 TGTGCCAGTAGTATAAGAGGGATAGCCAAAAACATTCAGTACTTC CASSIRGIAKNIQYF
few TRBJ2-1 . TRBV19 TGTGCCACCAAGCAAGATGAGCAGTTCTTC CATKQDEQFF
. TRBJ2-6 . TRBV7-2 TGTGCCAGCAGCTTAGAGGCAGGGATCGGCGTCCTGACTTTC CASSLEAGIGVLTF
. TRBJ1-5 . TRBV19 TGTGCCAGTAGTATAGAGTCCGGGACAATTAGCAATCAGCCCCAGCATTTT CASSIESGTISNQPQHF
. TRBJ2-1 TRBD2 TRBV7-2 TGTGCCAGCAGCTTCTTAGCGGGAGAATATGAGCAGTTCTTC CASSFLAGEYEQFF
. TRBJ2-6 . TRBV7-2 TGTGCCAGCAGCCAATCCCAGGTCCTCTCTGGGGCCAACGTCCTGACTTTC CASSQSQVLSGANVLTF
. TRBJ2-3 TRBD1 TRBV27 TGTGCCAGCACGGGACAGGGCACAGATACGCAGTATTTT CASTGQGTDTQYF
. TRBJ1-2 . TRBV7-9 TGTGCCAGCAGCTTATTGGCTGGCTACACCTTC CASSLLAGYTF
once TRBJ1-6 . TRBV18 TGTGCCAGCTCACCATCCTCCGGGGCACCCCTCCACTTT CASSPSSGAPLHF
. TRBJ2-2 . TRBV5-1 TGCGCCAGCAAATTTCAGGGGACCGGGGAGCTGTTTTTT CASKFQGTGELFF
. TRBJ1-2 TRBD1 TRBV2 TGTGCCAGCAGGGCCGGGACAGGGGACTATGGCTACACCTTC CASRAGTGDYGYTF
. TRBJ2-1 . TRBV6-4 TGTGCCAGCAGTGCTAGCGAGAGCTCCTACAATGAGCAGTTCTTC CASSASESSYNEQFF
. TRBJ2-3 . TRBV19 TGTGCCACCCTCAGACGGGGATACACAGATACGCAGTATTTT CATLRRGYTDTQYF
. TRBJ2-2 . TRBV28 TGTGCCAGCAGTCTTGGAGCGAACACCGGGGAGCTGTTTTTT CASSLGANTGELFF
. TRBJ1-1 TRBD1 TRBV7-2 TGTGCCAGCAGCTCCGGACAGGGATACCAGAACACTGAAGCTTTCTTT CASSSGQGYQNTEAFF
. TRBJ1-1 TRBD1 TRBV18 TGTGCCAGCTCACCTCCGACAGGGCCGGGAAACACTGAAGCTTTCTTT CASSPPTGPGNTEAFF
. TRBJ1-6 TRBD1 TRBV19 TGTGCCAGCCAGGGACAGAGAAGCTCCTATAATTCACCCCTCCACTTT CASQGQRSSYNSPLHF
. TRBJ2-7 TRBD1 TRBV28 TGTGCCAGCAGCTCCACAGGGGGCAAATCCTACGAGCAGTACTTC CASSSTGGKSYEQYF
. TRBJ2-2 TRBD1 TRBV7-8 TGTGCCAGCAGCTTAGAGGGGGCAGCGAACACCGGGGAGCTGTTTTTT CASSLEGAANTGELFF
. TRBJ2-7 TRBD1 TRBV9 TGTGCCAGCAGCGTAATTCCGGGACAGGGTGTTTCCTACGAGCAGTACTTC CASSVIPGQGVSYEQYF
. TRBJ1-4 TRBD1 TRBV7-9 TGTGCCAGCAGTTCGACAGGGGTCGATGTTGGTGAAAAACTGTTTTTT CASSSTGVDVGEKLFF
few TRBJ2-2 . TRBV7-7 TGTGCTAGCAGCATTACTAGAGCCGGGGAGCTGTTTTTT CASSITRAGELFF
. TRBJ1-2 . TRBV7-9 TGTGCCAGCAGCCCCGGGGGGCATGGCTACACCTTC CASSPGGHGYTF
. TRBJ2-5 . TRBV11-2 TGTGCCAGGACCCCATCTACAGGTGCCGATCAAGAGACCCAGTACTTC CARTPSTGADQETQYF
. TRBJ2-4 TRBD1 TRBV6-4 TGTGCCAGCAGCGACCGACAGGGCGACATTCAGTACTTC CASSDRQGDIQYF
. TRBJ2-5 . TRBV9 TGTGCCACCCCACCCGGGGGTCTGAGGGAGACCCAGTACTTC CATPPGGLRETQYF
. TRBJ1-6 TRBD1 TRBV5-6 TGTGCCAGCAGCAAGCCGGGACAGGGGAGAAGTTCACCCCTCCACTTT CASSKPGQGRSSPLHF
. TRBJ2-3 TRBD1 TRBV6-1 TGTGCCAGCAGTCAAACCGGGACAGAGCAGTATTTT CASSQTGTEQYF
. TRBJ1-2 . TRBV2 TGTGCCAGCAGGCCTCTACCGGGACCCATAGCGGTTGGCTACACCTTC CASRPLPGPIAVGYTF
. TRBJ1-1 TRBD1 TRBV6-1 TGTGCCAGCACTCGAAGGACAGGGGCTAACACTGAAGCTTTCTTT CASTRRTGANTEAFF
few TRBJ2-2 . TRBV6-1 TGTGCCAGCAGCGCTGGGGGGGGGCGTTCCGGGGAGCTGTTTTTT CASSAGGGRSGELFF
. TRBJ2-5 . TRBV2 TGTGCCAGCAAGAGCCAACCCCAAGAGACCCAGTACTTC CASKSQPQETQYF
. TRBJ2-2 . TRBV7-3 TGTGCCAGCAGCTTAGTCGTTTTATCCGGGGAGCTGTTTTTT CASSLVVLSGELFF
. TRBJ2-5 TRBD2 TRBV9 TGTGCCAGCAGCCCAACCGGGACTAGCGGACGAGAGACCCAGTACTTC CASSPTGTSGRETQYF